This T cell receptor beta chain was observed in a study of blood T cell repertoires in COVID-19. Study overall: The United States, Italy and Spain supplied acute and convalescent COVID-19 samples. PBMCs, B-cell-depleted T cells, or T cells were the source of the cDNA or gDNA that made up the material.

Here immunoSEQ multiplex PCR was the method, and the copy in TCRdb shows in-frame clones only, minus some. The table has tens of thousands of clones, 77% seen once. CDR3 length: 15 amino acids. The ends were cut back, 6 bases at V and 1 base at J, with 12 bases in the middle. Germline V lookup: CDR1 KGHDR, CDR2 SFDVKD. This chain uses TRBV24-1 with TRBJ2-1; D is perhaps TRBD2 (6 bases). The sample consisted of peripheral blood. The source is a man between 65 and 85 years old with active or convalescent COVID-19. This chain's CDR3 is CATSSPGVSYNEQFF. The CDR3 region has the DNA TGTGCCACCAGTAGTCCGGGGGTGTCCTACAATGAGCAGTTCTTC.